The 14 T cell receptor beta chains below all came from one sample that was sequenced in a study of shared clonotypes between healthy human individuals (dated by TCRdb to about 2020). Libraries came from the immunoSEQ multiplex PCR assay. Not all clones reach the TCRdb copy of this immuneACCESS table, which keeps in-frame sequences only. Checked studies attribute under half of the gap to unresolved V genes and leave the rest unexplained. This sample comprises approximately 1.9 million clones, over 85% of them detected only once. Roughly 1.7% of the sample belongs to the ten largest clones. CD8 naive samples were CD45RO-negative cells positively selected for CCR7, giving a CD45RA+CCR7+ population that excluded TemRA cells. The sample was naive CD8+ T cells from PBMCs. Taken with the paper, the label for cell subset or site translates to: CD45RA+CCR7+. The receptors were gathered from a man between 18 and 35 years old in good health. Some clones in this sample may be carry-over from other donors' samples.

This chain joins TRBV10-2 and TRBJ1-1; a possible D gene is TRBD1 (5 bases). The germline CDR1 and CDR2 sequences are WSHSY and SAAADI. This CDR3 is 13 amino acids long. Deletions cut 11 bases from V and 7 bases from J, with 20 bases between. DNA for the CDR3: TGCGCCTCCAGGAGTAGGGGAGAAAATGAAGCTTTCTTT. Amino acids: CASRSRGENEAFF.

Points on this clone: One end of the junction varies from germline; a read error may be responsible. The same CDR3 arises from other DNA sequences in this sample as well. V usage is TRBV7-6 and J usage is TRBJ1-1, with TRBD1 identical over 7 bases. Germline V gene lookup returns CDR1 SGHVS and CDR2 FNYEAQ. This CDR3 comprises 14 residues. In nucleotides, the CDR3 is TGTGCCAGCAGCTCGGATCAGGGGGTCACTGAAGCCTTCTTT. Translating gives CASSSDQGVTEAFF.

V gene TRBV13 combines with J gene TRBJ1-2; TRBD1 is a possible D gene (5 bases). Germline-derived CDR1 and CDR2 are PRHDT and FYEKMQ (reference sequence). V shed 8 bases and J shed 5 bases, with 15 bases lying between them. The CDR3 is 13 amino acids. The CDR3 sequence is CASAGQKLYGYTF. DNA of the CDR3: TGTGCCAGCGCGGGGCAGAAGCTATATGGCTACACCTTC.

V gene TRBV19 combines with J gene TRBJ2-3; tentatively, D is TRBD1 (5 bases). The CDR3 extends over 12 amino acids. CDR1 and CDR2 (germline): LNHDA, SQIVND (reference sequence). V shed 7 bases and J shed 5 bases, with 10 bases lying between them. This chain's CDR3 is CASTQRGDTQYF. The DNA of the CDR3 is TGTGCCAGTACCCAAAGGGGAGATACGCAGTATTTT. Together with reference TRBV19 and TRBJ2-3, the CDR3 gives the full variable domain: DGGITQSPKYLFRKEGQNVTLSCEQNLNHDAMYWYRQDPGQGLRLIYYSQIVNDFQKGDIAEGYSVSREKKESFPLTVTSAQKNPTAFYLCASTQRGDTQYFGPGTRLTVL.

The rearrangement uses TRBV15 and TRBJ2-5; D may correspond to TRBD1 or TRBD2 (6 bases each). This CDR3 has 19 residues. The germline V gene encodes CDR1 LNHNV and CDR2 YYDKDF (reference sequence). The ends were cut back, 2 bases at V and 1 base at J, with 23 bases in the middle. DNA of the CDR3: TGTGCCACCAGCAGATTTCCGATGGGGGGCTCTGACCCCCAAGAGACCCAGTACTTC. Amino acid sequence: CATSRFPMGGSDPQETQYF.

The chain joins TRBV21-1 to TRBJ2-7; the D call in the table, TRBD1, was not verified against the DNA. TRBV21-1 is recorded as a pseudogene. This CDR3 is built from 15 residues. In DNA, the CDR3 is TGTGCCAGCAGCAACCGGACAGGGCGCTCCTACGAGCAGTACTTC. This sequence encodes CASSNRTGRSYEQYF.

The chain links TRBV29-1 to TRBJ1-5; tentatively, D is TRBD1 (5 bases). Germline CDR1 is SQVTM and CDR2 is ANQGSEA. The CDR3 extends over 12 amino acids. Trimming shortened V by 4 bases and J by 6 bases, and 10 bases separated the two germline ends. CDR3 loop: CSVGMGGQPQHF. CDR3 DNA sequence: TGCAGCGTTGGGATGGGGGGTCAGCCCCAGCATTTT.

The chain is built from TRBV11-3 and TRBJ2-7; 12 positions agree with TRBD2. J lost 3 bases, V lost 5 bases, and 5 bases had no gene match. The CDR3 extends over 15 amino acids. Germline CDR1 reads SGHNT; CDR2 reads YENEEA. The CDR3 loop is CASSATSGRCYEQYF. The CDR3 DNA is TGTGCCAGCAGCGCGACTAGCGGGAGATGCTACGAGCAGTACTTC. The complete variable domain, with remaining parts taken from reference TRBV11-3 and TRBJ2-7, reads EAGVVQSPRYKIIEKKQPVAFWCNPISGHNTLYWYLQNLGQGPELLIRYENEEAVDDSQLPKDRFSAERLKGVDSTLKIQPAELGDSAVYLCASSATSGRCYEQYFGPGTRLTVT.

The chain combines TRBV5-6 with TRBJ2-1, with D perhaps matching TRBD2 (5 bases). The CDR3 length is 15 residues. The V gene's germline CDR1 is SGHDT and CDR2 YYEEEE. V shed 0 bases and J shed 4 bases, with 11 bases lying between them. CDR3 DNA: TGTGCCAGCAGCTTGGCACTAGTGGCTTACAATGAGCAGTTCTTC. Translation: CASSLALVAYNEQFF.

As for this clone: The same CDR3 is also encoded by other DNA sequences in this sample. This chain connects TRBV19 to TRBJ2-1; D uncertain. V lost 3 bases and J lost 4, with 4 bases in between. Germline V gene lookup returns CDR1 LNHDA and CDR2 SQIVND (reference sequence). The CDR3 consists of 12 residues. CDR3 region: CASSIDYNEQFF. CDR3 DNA: TGTGCCAGTAGTATCGATTACAATGAGCAGTTCTTC.

The V gene is TRBV4-1, the J gene TRBJ2-7, with D perhaps matching TRBD1 (5 bases). Germline V gene lookup returns CDR1 MGHRA and CDR2 YSYEKL. Trimming cost V 2 bases and J 3 bases, with 11 bases left between them. The CDR3 spans 14 residues. CDR3 sequence reads: CASSQSVRDYEQYF. In DNA, the CDR3 is TGCGCCAGCAGCCAATCTGTCAGGGACTACGAGCAGTACTTC.

This clone was observed once. V and J are TRBV7-9 and TRBJ2-1; the match to TRBD2 covers 12 bases. The CDR3 runs 16 residues. Germline CDR1 SEHNR, CDR2 FQNEAQ (reference sequence). Trimming at V came to 4 bases and at J to 10 bases, leaving 11 bases not matched to a gene. The CDR3 loop is CASSSPGTSGPGEQFF. The CDR3 DNA sequence: TGTGCCAGCAGCTCCCCCGGGACTAGCGGGCCTGGCGAGCAGTTCTTC.

The chain is built from TRBV6-1 and TRBJ1-2, with a weak D call TRBD1 (5 bases). Germline-derived CDR1 and CDR2 are MNHNS and SASEGT. The CDR3 is 16 amino acids. V lost 4 bases and J lost 1, with 16 bases in between. The CDR3 protein is CASSGDLGRLNYGYTF. The CDR3 nucleotides read TGTGCCAGCAGTGGGGACCTCGGCCGCCTTAACTATGGCTACACCTTC.

The rearrangement joins TRBV9 to TRBJ2-1; the match to TRBD2 covers 7 bases. V shed 4 bases and J 8 bases; nucleotides not matched to a gene: 15. Germline CDR1 SGDLS, CDR2 YYNGEE. This CDR3 region has 16 residues. The CDR3: CASSRRREKSTHEQFF. CDR3 in DNA: TGTGCCAGCAGCAGAAGGCGGGAGAAATCTACCCATGAGCAGTTCTTC.